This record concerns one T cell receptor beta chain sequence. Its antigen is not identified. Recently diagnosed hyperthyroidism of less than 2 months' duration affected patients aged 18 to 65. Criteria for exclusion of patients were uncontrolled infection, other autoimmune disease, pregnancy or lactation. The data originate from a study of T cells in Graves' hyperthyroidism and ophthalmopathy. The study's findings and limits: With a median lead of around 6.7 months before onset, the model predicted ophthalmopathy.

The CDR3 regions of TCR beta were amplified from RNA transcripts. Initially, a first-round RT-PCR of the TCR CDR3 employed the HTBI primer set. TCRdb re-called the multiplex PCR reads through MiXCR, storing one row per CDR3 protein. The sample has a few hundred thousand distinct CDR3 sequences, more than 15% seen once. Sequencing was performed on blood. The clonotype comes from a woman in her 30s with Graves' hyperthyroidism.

CDR3 sequence reads: CASSPGGAEDTQYF. CDR3 sequence (DNA): TGTGCCAGCAGCCCGGGGGGGGCGGAAGATACGCAGTATTTT. This chain joins TRBV5-5 and TRBJ2-3, with 8 nucleotides matching TRBD2. Losses at the gene ends were 4 bases for V and 5 bases for J; bases not matched to a gene: 6. Germline CDR1 reads SGHKS; CDR2 reads YYEKEE (reference sequence). CDR3 size: 14 residues.